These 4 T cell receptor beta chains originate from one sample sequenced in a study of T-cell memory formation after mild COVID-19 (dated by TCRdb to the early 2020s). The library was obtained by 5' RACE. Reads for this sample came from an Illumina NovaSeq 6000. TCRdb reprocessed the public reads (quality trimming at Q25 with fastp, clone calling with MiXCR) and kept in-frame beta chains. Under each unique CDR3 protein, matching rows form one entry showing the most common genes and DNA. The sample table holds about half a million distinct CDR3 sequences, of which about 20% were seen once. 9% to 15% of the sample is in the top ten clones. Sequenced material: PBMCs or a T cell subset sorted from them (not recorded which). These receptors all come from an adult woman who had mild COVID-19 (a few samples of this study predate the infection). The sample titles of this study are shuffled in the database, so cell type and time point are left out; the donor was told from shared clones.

This CDR3 is CASSHGQGGTQYF. CDR3 nucleotide sequence: TGTGCCAGCAGCCACGGACAGGGAGGGACCCAGTACTTC. This chain links TRBV7-8 with TRBJ2-5; 8 nucleotides agree with TRBD1. The J segment lost 7 bases and the V segment lost 5 bases, leaving 6 bases of the junction unmatched. Germline CDR1 SGHVS, CDR2 FQNEAQ. The CDR3 totals 13 residues. Supplemented by reference TRBV7-8 and TRBJ2-5, the full variable domain reads GAGVSQSPRYKVAKRGQDVALRCDPISGHVSLFWYQQALGQGPEFLTYFQNEAQLDKSGLPSDRFFAERPEGSVSTLKIQRTQQEDSAVYLCASSHGQGGTQYFGPGTRLLVL.

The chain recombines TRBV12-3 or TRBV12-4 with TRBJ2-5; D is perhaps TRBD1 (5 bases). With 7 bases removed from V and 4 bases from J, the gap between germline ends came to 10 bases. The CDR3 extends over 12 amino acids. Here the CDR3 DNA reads TGTGCCAGCAAGCAGGGATCAGAGACCCAGTACTTC. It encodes CASKQGSETQYF.

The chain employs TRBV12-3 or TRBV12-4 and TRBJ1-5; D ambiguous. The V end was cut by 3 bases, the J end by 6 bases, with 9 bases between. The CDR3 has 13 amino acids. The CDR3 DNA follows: TGTGCCAGCAGTTTTTCCGATTTTCAGCCCCAGCATTTT. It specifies CASSFSDFQPQHF.

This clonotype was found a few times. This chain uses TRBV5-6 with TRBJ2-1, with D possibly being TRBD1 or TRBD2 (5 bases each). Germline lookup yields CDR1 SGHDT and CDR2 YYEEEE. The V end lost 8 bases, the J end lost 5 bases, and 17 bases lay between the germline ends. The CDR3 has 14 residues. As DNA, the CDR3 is TGTGCCAGTGTCCCGGGGCGGGCTCACAATGAGCAGTTCTTC. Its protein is CASVPGRAHNEQFF.